The 16 T cell receptor beta chains presented below share a single source sample, sequenced in a study of response to subunit inactivated influenza vaccine. MiXCR, applied by TCRdb to the RT-PCR reads, yields one record per CDR3 protein. This table has around 190,000 distinct CDR3 sequences, about 15% appearing once. Here the sequenced sample was CD8+ T cells sorted from PBMCs, taken 5 to 6 days after vaccination. The source is a man aged 50-60 years who received an inactivated influenza vaccine.

The chain carries TRBV30 and TRBJ2-7, with D unclear. CDR3 length equals 14 residues. CDR1 is GTSNPN, CDR2 SVGIG, per germline (reference sequence). Between the trimmed V and J ends, which lost 5 bases and 2 bases, there was a span of 16 bases. CDR3 region: CAWLKTDPPYEQYF. The CDR3 DNA is TGTGCCTGGTTGAAAACAGACCCACCCTACGAGCAGTACTTC.

This clonotype has ten or more counts. V and J are TRBV12-3 or TRBV12-4 and TRBJ2-1; the D is unclear. The CDR3 extends over 14 amino acids. Trimming left V 5 bases short and J 4 bases short, with 12 bases between. The CDR3 region has the DNA TGTGCCAGCAGTCCTCTCTCCTCATACAATGAGCAGTTCTTC. It translates to CASSPLSSYNEQFF.

The chain recombines TRBV6-5 with TRBJ2-2, with 11 bases identical to TRBD1. Germline lookup yields CDR1 MNHEY and CDR2 SVGAGI. This CDR3 is 16 amino acids long. Trimming cost V 3 bases and J 3 bases; bases outside gene matches: 3. In DNA, the CDR3 is TGTGCCAGCAGTTATTTGGGACAGGGGGACACCGGGGAGCTGTTTTTT. This encodes CASSYLGQGDTGELFF.

This clonotype was counted a few times. V is TRBV11-2 and J is TRBJ2-7; D gene unclear. This CDR3 has 16 amino acids. CDR1 is SGHAT and CDR2 is FQNNGV in the germline V gene. Trimming took 1 base from V and 1 from J, leaving 14 bases between them. The CDR3 DNA is TGTGCCAGCAGCTTAGTAGTAGCTCTTGGGTCCTACGAGCAGTACTTC. It codes for CASSLVVALGSYEQYF.

Only a few counts were recorded for this clonotype. The chain combines TRBV6-5 with TRBJ2-7; D could derive from TRBD1 or TRBD2 (6 bases each). CDR3 size: 15 residues. V was pared by 4 bases and J by 5 bases, with 18 bases between. Germline V gene sequence: CDR1 MNHEY, CDR2 SVGAGI. The CDR3 is CASSSPGGLPDEQYF. The CDR3 region has the DNA TGTGCCAGCAGTTCTCCCGGGGGCTTGCCCGACGAGCAGTACTTC.

This clonotype has a handful of counts. This chain connects TRBV27 to TRBJ2-1, with TRBD1 identical over 7 bases. Germline-derived CDR1 and CDR2 are MNHEY and SMNVEV (reference sequence). V dropped 6 bases and J dropped 4; count of bases not matched to a gene: 9. The CDR3 totals 15 residues. CDR3: CASSLAGTAYNEQFF. The CDR3, as DNA: TGTGCCAGCAGCCTCGCCGGGACAGCGTACAATGAGCAGTTCTTC.

This clonotype was seen only a few times. The chain carries TRBV28 and TRBJ2-7; 9 bases are a match to TRBD2. Germline V gives CDR1 MDHEN, CDR2 SYDVKM. CDR3 length: 14 amino acids. The V segment lost 5 bases and the J segment 4 bases; nucleotides outside the gene matches: 6. CDR3 region: CASSRPSGIYEQYF. CDR3 in DNA: TGTGCCAGCAGTAGGCCTAGCGGGATATACGAGCAGTACTTC.

This chain links TRBV5-1 with TRBJ2-7; the D gene is possibly TRBD1 (5 bases). Trimming stripped 4 bases from V and 0 bases from J, with 8 bases between. Germline CDR1 reads SGHRS; CDR2 reads YFSETQ. The CDR3 is 13 amino acids. In DNA, the CDR3 is TGCGCCAGCAGCGTGACAGACTCCTACGAGCAGTACTTC. This translates into CASSVTDSYEQYF.

This clonotype showed up just a few times. The chain employs TRBV6-1 and TRBJ2-3; tentatively, D is TRBD1 (6 bases). CDR3 length equals 14 residues. Germline loops: CDR1 MNHNS, CDR2 SASEGT. Trimming removed 6 bases from V and 5 bases from J, with 15 bases in between. The CDR3 coding sequence is TGTGCCAGCAGCCACGCAGGGGCGGGAGATACGCAGTATTTT. Encoded protein: CASSHAGAGDTQYF.

This clonotype was seen a few times. V usage is TRBV14 and J usage is TRBJ1-5; unclear D gene. Trimming took off 0 bases at V and 7 bases at J, with 7 bases between the two ends. In germline, CDR1 is SGHDN, CDR2 FVKESK. The CDR3 loop spans 13 amino acids. CDR3: CASSQDWRQPQHF. In nucleotides, the CDR3 is TGTGCCAGCAGCCAAGATTGGAGACAGCCCCAGCATTTT.

The genes are TRBV7-9 and TRBJ2-1, with D possibly TRBD2 on 7 matching bases. The germline V gene encodes CDR1 SEHNR and CDR2 FQNEAQ (reference sequence). The CDR3 sequence is 14 residues long. Trimming took 7 bases from V and 9 from J, leaving 19 bases between them. The CDR3: CASTGEGGVFEQFF. CDR3 coding DNA: TGTGCCAGCACAGGGGAGGGGGGGGTGTTTGAGCAGTTCTTC.

The chain couples TRBV7-9 to TRBJ2-6; D gene uncertain. The CDR3 consists of 16 residues. Per the germline V gene, CDR1 is SEHNR and CDR2 is FQNEAQ (reference sequence). Trimming cost V 5 bases and J 0 bases, with 11 bases left between them. DNA of the CDR3: TGTGCCAGCAGCCCCCCGCAGAGCTCTGGGGCCAACGTCCTGACTTTC. It is translated as CASSPPQSSGANVLTF.

This clonotype has just a few counts. The rearrangement uses TRBV7-2 and TRBJ2-1, with a possible D match to TRBD2 (6 bases). The V gene's germline CDR1 is SGHTA and CDR2 FQGNSA. This CDR3 has 13 residues. Between the trimmed V and J ends, which lost 5 bases and 10 bases, there was a span of 15 bases. For the CDR3, the DNA is TGTGCCAGCAGCCCGGGGGTAGGCCAGGAGCAGTTCTTC. This gives the protein CASSPGVGQEQFF.

This clonotype was seen only a few times. The chain employs TRBV6-5 and TRBJ2-1; no firm D call. This CDR3 has 13 residues. Germline V gene lookup returns CDR1 MNHEY and CDR2 SVGAGI. Trimming removed 4 bases at V and 4 bases at J, with 8 bases between. In DNA, the CDR3 is TGTGCCAGCAGTTGGAAGGAGTACAATGAGCAGTTCTTC. Amino acids: CASSWKEYNEQFF.

The chain joins TRBV15 to TRBJ2-1; 9 bases line up with TRBD1. Trimming removed 5 bases from V and 6 bases from J; junction bases left unmatched: 8. The CDR3 extends over 15 amino acids. Per germline, CDR1 LNHNV and CDR2 YYDKDF (reference sequence). In nucleotides, the CDR3 is TGTGCCACCAGCCGCCGGGACAGGGCTCCCAATGAGCAGTTCTTC. This encodes CATSRRDRAPNEQFF.

Only a few counts were recorded for this clonotype. DNA for the CDR3: TGTGCCACCAGCAGAGATCCGAGACAGAACACTGAAGCTTTCTTT. Translation gives CATSRDPRQNTEAFF. This sequence joins TRBV15 and TRBJ1-1; no clear D gene. This CDR3 region has 15 residues. Germline loops: CDR1 LNHNV, CDR2 YYDKDF (reference sequence). Trimming removed 0 bases at V and 1 base at J, with 9 bases between.